This TCR beta chain was sequenced for a study of blood T cell repertoires in COVID-19. Trimming took 6 bases from V and 6 from J; bases not matched to a gene: 10. CDR3 size: 15 residues. From germline, CDR1 is SGHVS and CDR2 FQNEAQ. Per the original methods: Nucleated cell number was recorded as an estimate derived from reference gene primer amplification. TCRdb's table, derived via immunoSEQ multiplex PCR, lists solely in-frame clones and lacks some. V and J calls and clone size come straight from that table; D and trimming were deduced from the DNA. Of around 90,000 clones listed, 75% to 90% are singletons.

The rearrangement uses TRBV7-8 and TRBJ1-5, with 8 bases lining up with TRBD1. The sample comprised peripheral blood. The clonotype was recovered from a human donor in a cohort sampled during active COVID-19. The DNA for the CDR3 is TGTGCCAGCAGTCGTGGACAGGGAGAGTTTCAGCCCCAGCATTTT. This encodes CASSRGQGEFQPQHF.